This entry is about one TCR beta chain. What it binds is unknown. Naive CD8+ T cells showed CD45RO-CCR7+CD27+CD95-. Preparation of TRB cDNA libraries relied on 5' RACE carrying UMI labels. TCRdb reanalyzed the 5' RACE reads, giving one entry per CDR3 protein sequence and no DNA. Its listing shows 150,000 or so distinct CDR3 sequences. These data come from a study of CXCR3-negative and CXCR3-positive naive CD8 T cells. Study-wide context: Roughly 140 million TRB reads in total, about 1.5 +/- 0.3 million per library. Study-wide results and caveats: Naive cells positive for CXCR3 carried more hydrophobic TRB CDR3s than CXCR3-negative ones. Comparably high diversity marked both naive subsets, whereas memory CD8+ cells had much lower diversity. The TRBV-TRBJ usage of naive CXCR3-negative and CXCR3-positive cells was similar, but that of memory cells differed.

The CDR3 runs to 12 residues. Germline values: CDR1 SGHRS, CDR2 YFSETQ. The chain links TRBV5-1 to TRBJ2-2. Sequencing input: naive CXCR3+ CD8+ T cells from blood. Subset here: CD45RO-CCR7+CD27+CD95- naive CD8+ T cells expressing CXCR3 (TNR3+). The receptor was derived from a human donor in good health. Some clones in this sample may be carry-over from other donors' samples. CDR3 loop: CASSLSPGELFF.